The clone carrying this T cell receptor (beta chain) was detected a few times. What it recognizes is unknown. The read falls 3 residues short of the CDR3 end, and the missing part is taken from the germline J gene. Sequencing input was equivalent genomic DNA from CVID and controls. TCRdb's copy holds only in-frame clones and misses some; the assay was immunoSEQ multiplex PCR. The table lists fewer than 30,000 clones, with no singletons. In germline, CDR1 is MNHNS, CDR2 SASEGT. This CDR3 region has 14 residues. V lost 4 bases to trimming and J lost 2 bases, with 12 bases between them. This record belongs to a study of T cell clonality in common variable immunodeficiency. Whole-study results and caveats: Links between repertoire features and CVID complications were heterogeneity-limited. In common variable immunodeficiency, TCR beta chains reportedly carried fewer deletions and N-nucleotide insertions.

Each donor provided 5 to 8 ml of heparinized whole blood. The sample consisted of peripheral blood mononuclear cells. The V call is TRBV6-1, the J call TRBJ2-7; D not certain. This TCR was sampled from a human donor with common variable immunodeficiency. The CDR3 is CASSALPPAYEQYF. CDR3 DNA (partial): TGTGCCAGCAGTGCACTACCCCCAGCCTACGAG.